The TCR beta chain under discussion was sequenced for a study of human T cells and chemical hapten exposure. Study conclusions and caveats: Donors' alopecia may make their immune response differ from healthy people's. Significantly greater numbers of large CDR3 similarity clusters came from expanded TCRs than from controls. Sensitization with DPC brought no change to TCRs above 1 in 1000 in frequency. Expanded TCR counts at PT1 were positively correlated with the patch test score.

TCRdb recomputed calls from the RACE reads with MiXCR, one row per CDR3 protein. In the table there are 350,000 or so distinct CDR3 sequences, under 9% of which are singletons. The sample's time point: patch test 1, 2 weeks after DPC sensitization. The sample's treatment: therapeutic diphenylcyclopropenone sensitization with weekly scalp DPC. The sample holds many counts of this clonotype. The antigen is not known. The sequencing used whole blood, collected in connection with sensitization to the hapten diphenylcyclopropenone (DPC). This receptor was taken from a woman under 30 with alopecia areata. Some clones in this sample may be carry-over from other donors' samples.

The CDR3 nucleotides are TGCGCCAGCAGACCTGACAGGGTTGCCTACGAGCAGTACTTC. Its protein product is CASRPDRVAYEQYF. This rearrangement joins TRBV5-1 to TRBJ2-7; 7 bases agree with TRBD1. J was trimmed by 2 bases and V by 5 bases; bases with no gene match: 7. This CDR3 contains 14 residues. In germline, CDR1 is SGHRS, CDR2 YFSETQ.